This T cell receptor (beta chain) was obtained from a study of shared clonotypes between healthy human individuals. Germline-derived CDR1 and CDR2 are KGHSH and LQKENI. The ends were cut back, 5 bases at V and 7 bases at J, with 15 bases in the middle. This CDR3 region has 13 residues. As regards this clone: Its antigen is currently unknown.

Regarding the study as a whole: In having few donors, the study represented limited genetic and exposure-history diversity. Blood alone was sampled, and tissue repertoires likely differ.

Investigators spread the genomic DNA of each subset evenly over several immunoSEQ plates. The repertoire was sequenced with immunoSEQ multiplex PCR; TCRdb's copy has only in-frame clones and lacks some. The sample lists more than 450,000 clones, about four fifths occurring once. The sequence was collected from a middle-aged woman in good health. Some clones in this sample may be carry-over from other donors' samples. Sequenced input: PBMCs. The gene calls are TRBV18 and TRBJ2-7, with a possible D match to TRBD2 (5 bases). This chain's CDR3 is CASSVIGRGEQYF. The CDR3 DNA is TGTGCCAGCTCAGTAATAGGTCGGGGTGAGCAGTACTTC.